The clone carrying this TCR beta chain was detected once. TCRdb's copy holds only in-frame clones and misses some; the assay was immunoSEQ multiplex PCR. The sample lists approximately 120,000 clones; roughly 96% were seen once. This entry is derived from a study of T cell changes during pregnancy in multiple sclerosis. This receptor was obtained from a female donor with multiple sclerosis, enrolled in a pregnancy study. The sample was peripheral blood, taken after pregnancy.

The CDR3 DNA reads as TGTGCCAGCACGAGGGGGACCGGGGAGCTGTTTTTT. It specifies CASTRGTGELFF. The rearrangement uses TRBV25-1 and TRBJ2-2; D perhaps matches TRBD1 (6 bases). The CDR3 covers 12 residues. Germline CDR1 MGHDK, CDR2 SYGVNS. V lost 7 bases, J lost 5 bases, and 8 bases lay in between.